These T cell receptor beta chains were read from a single sample in a study of CD8 T cells in Susac syndrome. TCRdb processed the immunoSEQ multiplex PCR reads anew with MiXCR; each CDR3 protein has one entry. Of about 200,000 distinct CDR3 sequences in the sample, 92% are singletons; the top ten hold around 0.14%. Sequencing was carried out using CD8+ T cells from PBMCs. Source of these receptors: a human donor with multiple sclerosis. The CDR3 runs from the conserved cysteine through the conserved F or W. The D gene is left open where the match is weak. Some rows have no size entry. The others give once, few or many, or a class for an expanded clone.

CDR3 protein: CASSESLGSAFF; CDR3 DNA: TGTGCCAGCAGCGAGTCCCTCGGATCAGCTTTCTTT; J gene: TRBJ1-1; V gene: TRBV7-9; D gene: NA; clone size: NA
CDR3 protein: CATSPRLGLAGVRIGANEQFF; CDR3 DNA: TGTGCCACCAGCCCCCGATTAGGACTAGCGGGAGTGAGAATTGGAGCAAATGAGCAGTTCTTC; J gene: TRBJ2-1; V gene: TRBV15; D gene: TRBD2; clone size: NA
CDR3 protein: CASSPTRAGGGEQYF; CDR3 DNA: TGCGCCAGCAGCCCCACCCGAGCGGGAGGCGGTGAGCAGTACTTC; J gene: TRBJ2-7; V gene: TRBV4-3; D gene: TRBD2; clone size: NA
CDR3 protein: CASSLSGQGDYEQYF; CDR3 DNA: TGTGCCAGCAGCTTAAGCGGACAGGGTGACTACGAGCAGTACTTC; J gene: TRBJ2-7; V gene: TRBV7-9; D gene: TRBD1; clone size: NA
CDR3 protein: CASTMPRASGRSAYNEQFF; CDR3 DNA: TGTGCCAGCACTATGCCAAGGGCTAGCGGGAGATCCGCCTACAATGAGCAGTTCTTC; J gene: TRBJ2-1; V gene: TRBV28; D gene: TRBD2; clone size: NA
CDR3 protein: CASSLAQGTSYEQYF; CDR3 DNA: TGTGCCAGCAGCTTAGCCCAGGGGACCTCCTACGAGCAGTACTTC; J gene: TRBJ2-7; V gene: TRBV13; D gene: NA; clone size: NA
CDR3 protein: CASSIGGAGLGTDTQYF; CDR3 DNA: TGTGCCAGTAGTATAGGGGGCGCGGGATTGGGCACAGATACGCAGTATTTT; J gene: TRBJ2-3; V gene: TRBV19; D gene: NA; clone size: NA
CDR3 protein: CASSSRDNRNTQYF; CDR3 DNA: TGTGCCAGCAGTTCTCGGGACAACCGAAATACGCAGTATTTT; J gene: TRBJ2-3; V gene: TRBV27; D gene: NA; clone size: NA
CDR3 protein: CATSRSRRDGYTF; CDR3 DNA: TGTGCCACCAGCAGATCTCGGCGGGATGGCTACACCTTC; J gene: TRBJ1-2; V gene: TRBV15; D gene: NA; clone size: NA
CDR3 protein: CASSFDLFSGNTDTQYF; CDR3 DNA: TGTGCCAGCAGCTTTGACCTCTTCAGCGGGAATACAGATACGCAGTATTTT; J gene: TRBJ2-3; V gene: TRBV7-2; D gene: TRBD2; clone size: NA
CDR3 protein: CATSDLGTFNEQFF; CDR3 DNA: TGTGCCACCAGTGATTTAGGAACGTTCAATGAGCAGTTCTTC; J gene: TRBJ2-1; V gene: TRBV24-1; D gene: NA; clone size: few
CDR3 protein: CASSQVGPRGLTEAFF; CDR3 DNA: TGCGCCAGCAGCCAAGTGGGGCCCAGGGGGCTGACTGAAGCTTTCTTT; J gene: TRBJ1-1; V gene: TRBV4-1; D gene: TRBD1; clone size: NA
CDR3 protein: CANSLVGGAAEQFF; CDR3 DNA: TGTGCCAACAGTTTAGTAGGGGGGGCTGCCGAGCAGTTCTTC; J gene: TRBJ2-1; V gene: TRBV12-3/TRBV12-4; D gene: NA; clone size: NA
CDR3 protein: CAWNEQGYEQYF; CDR3 DNA: TGTGCCTGGAACGAGCAAGGGTACGAGCAGTACTTC; J gene: TRBJ2-7; V gene: TRBV30; D gene: NA; clone size: NA
CDR3 protein: CASSFFRGQTNTGELFF; CDR3 DNA: TGTGCCAGCAGTTTCTTTAGAGGACAGACGAACACCGGGGAGCTGTTTTTT; J gene: TRBJ2-2; V gene: TRBV27; D gene: NA; clone size: NA